The present T cell receptor (beta chain) was sequenced within a study of cytomegalovirus exposure and HLA in healthy donors. The PCR had 60 Vbeta and 13 Jbeta primers. TCRdb's table, derived via immunoSEQ multiplex PCR, lists solely in-frame clones and lacks some. The sample holds under 200,000 clones, approximately 77% seen once. In germline, CDR1 is SGDLS, CDR2 YYNGEE. This CDR3 has 17 residues. Trimming cost V 4 bases and J 2 bases; bases outside gene matches: 11. This TCR derives from a male donor in good health and CMV-seropositive. Sequencing was carried out using PBMCs. This chain connects TRBV9 to TRBJ2-3; 9 nucleotides match TRBD2. In DNA, the CDR3 is TGTGCCAGCAGCCCTCGAGCTCCTAGCGGGGTCACAGATACGCAGTATTTT. This gives the protein CASSPRAPSGVTDTQYF.